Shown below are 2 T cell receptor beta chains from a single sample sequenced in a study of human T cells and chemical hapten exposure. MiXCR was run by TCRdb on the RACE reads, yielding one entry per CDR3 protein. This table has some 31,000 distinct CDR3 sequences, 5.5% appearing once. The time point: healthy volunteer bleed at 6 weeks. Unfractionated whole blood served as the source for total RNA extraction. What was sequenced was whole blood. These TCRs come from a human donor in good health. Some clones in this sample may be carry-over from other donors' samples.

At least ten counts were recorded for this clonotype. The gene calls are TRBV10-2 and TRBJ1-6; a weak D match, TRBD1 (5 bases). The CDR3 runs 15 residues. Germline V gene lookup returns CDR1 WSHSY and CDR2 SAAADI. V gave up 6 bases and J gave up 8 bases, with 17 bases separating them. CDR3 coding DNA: TGCGCCAGCAGCTGGGGGACGGACGGAGATTCACCCCTCCACTTT. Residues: CASSWGTDGDSPLHF.

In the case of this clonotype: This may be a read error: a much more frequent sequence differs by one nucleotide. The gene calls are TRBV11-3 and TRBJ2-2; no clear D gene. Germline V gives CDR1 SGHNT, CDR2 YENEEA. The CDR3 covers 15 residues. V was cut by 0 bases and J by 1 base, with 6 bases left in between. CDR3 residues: CASSLDIENTGELFF. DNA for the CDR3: TGTGCCAGCAGCTTAGATATAGAGAACACCGGGGAGCTGTTTTTT.